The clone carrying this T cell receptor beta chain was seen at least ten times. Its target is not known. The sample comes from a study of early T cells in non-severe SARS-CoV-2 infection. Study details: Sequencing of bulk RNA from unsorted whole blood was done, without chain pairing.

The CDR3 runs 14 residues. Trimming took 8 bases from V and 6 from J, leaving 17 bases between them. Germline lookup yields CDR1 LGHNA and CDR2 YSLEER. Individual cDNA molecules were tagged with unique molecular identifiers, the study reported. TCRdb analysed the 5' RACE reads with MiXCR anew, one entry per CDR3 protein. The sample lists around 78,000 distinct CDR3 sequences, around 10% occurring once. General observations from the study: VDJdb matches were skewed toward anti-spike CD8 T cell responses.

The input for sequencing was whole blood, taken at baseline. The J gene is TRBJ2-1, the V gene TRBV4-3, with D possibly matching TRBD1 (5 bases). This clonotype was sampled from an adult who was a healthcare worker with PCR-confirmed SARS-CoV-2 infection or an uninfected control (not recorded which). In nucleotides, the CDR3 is TGCGCCAGCGGGATGGATGGGGCAAGCAATGAGCAGTTCTTC. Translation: CASGMDGASNEQFF.